Sequencing of this T cell receptor (beta chain) was carried out in a study of metastatic and nonmetastatic thyroid tumors. The overall study: Repertoires from blood and tumor or nodule tissue of malignant and benign thyroid patients were compared.

Prior to thyroid surgery, none of the patients had received any treatment. As processed by the authors: Researchers built a distant-metastasis classifier for papillary thyroid cancer that drew on CDR3 differences across clinicopathological groups. TCRdb re-clonotyped the PCR reads through MiXCR. The authors' filters were not applied to this entry. The data show about 21,000 clones, approximately 29% seen once. This clone has more than one count but fewer than ten. The TCR was taken from a female donor with papillary thyroid cancer or a benign thyroid nodule (not recorded which). Some clones in this sample may be carry-over from other donors' samples. Sequencing used adjacent normal tissue.

CDR3 in amino acids: CASSRGLNTEAFF. CDR3 bases: TGTGCCAGCAGCAGGGGGTTGAACACTGAAGCTTTCTTT. J is TRBJ1-1 and V is TRBV28; TRBD1 aligns across 7 bases. The CDR3 has 13 amino acids. V lost 6 bases, J lost 0 bases, and 1 base stayed unmatched. Germline assignment: CDR1 MDHEN and CDR2 SYDVKM.